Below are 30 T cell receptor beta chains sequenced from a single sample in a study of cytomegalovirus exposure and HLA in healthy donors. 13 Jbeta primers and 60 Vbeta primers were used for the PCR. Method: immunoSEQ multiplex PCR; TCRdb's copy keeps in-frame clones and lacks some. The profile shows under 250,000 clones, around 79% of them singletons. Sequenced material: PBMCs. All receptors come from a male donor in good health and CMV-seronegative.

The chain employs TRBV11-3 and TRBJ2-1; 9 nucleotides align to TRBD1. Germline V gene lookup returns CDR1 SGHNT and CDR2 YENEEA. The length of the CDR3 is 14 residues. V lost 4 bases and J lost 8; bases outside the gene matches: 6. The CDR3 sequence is CASSSDGTGHEQFF. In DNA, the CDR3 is TGTGCCAGCAGCTCCGACGGGACAGGGCATGAGCAGTTCTTC.

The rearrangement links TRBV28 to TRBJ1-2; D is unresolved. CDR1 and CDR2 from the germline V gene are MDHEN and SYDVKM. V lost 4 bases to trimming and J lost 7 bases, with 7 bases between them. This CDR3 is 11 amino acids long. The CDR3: CASSYSGGYTF. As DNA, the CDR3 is TGTGCCAGCAGTTACAGTGGTGGCTACACCTTC.

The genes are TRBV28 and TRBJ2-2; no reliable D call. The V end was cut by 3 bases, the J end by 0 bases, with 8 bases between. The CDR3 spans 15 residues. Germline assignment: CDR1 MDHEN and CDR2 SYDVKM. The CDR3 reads CASSFLSPNTGELFF. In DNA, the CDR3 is TGTGCCAGCAGTTTTCTCTCCCCGAACACCGGGGAGCTGTTTTTT.

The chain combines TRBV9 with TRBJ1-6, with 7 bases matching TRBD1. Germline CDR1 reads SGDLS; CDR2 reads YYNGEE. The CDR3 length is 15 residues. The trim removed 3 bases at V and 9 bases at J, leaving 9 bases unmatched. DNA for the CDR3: TGTGCCAGCAGCGCGCCGACAGGGTCCGCTTCACCCCTCCACTTT. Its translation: CASSAPTGSASPLHF.

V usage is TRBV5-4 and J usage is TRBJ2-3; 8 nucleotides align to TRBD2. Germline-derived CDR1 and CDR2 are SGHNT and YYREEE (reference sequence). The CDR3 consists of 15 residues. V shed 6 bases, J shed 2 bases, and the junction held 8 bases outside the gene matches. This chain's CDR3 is CASTGPGGYTDTQYF. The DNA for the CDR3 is TGTGCCAGCACCGGCCCGGGAGGGTACACAGATACGCAGTATTTT.

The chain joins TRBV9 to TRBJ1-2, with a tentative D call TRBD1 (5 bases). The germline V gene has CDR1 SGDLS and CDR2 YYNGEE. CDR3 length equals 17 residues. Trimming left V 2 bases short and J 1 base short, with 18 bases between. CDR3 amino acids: CASSVLPPGPFNYGYTF. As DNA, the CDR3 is TGTGCCAGCAGCGTCCTCCCTCCAGGGCCATTTAACTATGGCTACACCTTC.

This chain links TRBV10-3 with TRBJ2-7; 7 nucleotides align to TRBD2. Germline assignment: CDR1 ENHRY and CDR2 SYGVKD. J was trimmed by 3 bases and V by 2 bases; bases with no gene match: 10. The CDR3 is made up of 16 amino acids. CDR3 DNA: TGTGCCATCAGTGAGATGGGAGGGATAATCGGCTACGAGCAGTACTTC. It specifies CAISEMGGIIGYEQYF.

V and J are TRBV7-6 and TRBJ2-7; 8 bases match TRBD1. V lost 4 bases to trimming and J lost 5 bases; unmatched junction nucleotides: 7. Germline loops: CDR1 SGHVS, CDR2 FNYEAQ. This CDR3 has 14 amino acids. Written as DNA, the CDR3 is TGTGCCAGCAGCTCTCAGGGGGCCCATGACGAGCAGTACTTC. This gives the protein CASSSQGAHDEQYF.

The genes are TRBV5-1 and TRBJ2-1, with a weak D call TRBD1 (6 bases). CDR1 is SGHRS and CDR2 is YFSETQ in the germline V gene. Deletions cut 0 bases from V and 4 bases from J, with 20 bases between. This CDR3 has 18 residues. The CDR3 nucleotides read TGCGCCAGCAGCTTGGGAGGGACAAGGGCTTTGTTGTACAATGAGCAGTTCTTC. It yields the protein CASSLGGTRALLYNEQFF.

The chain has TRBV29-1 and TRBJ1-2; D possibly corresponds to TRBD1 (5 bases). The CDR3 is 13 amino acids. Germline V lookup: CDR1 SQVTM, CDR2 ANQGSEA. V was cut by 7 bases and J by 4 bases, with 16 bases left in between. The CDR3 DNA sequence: TGCAGCGGTATAAGCGGGGGTGGCTATGGCTACACCTTC. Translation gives CSGISGGGYGYTF. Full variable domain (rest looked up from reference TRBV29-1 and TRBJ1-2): SAVISQKPSRDICQRGTSLTIQCQVDSQVTMMFWYRQQPGQSLTLIATANQGSEATYESGFVIDKFPISRPNLTFSTLTVSNMSPEDSSIYLCSGISGGGYGYTFGSGTRLTVV.

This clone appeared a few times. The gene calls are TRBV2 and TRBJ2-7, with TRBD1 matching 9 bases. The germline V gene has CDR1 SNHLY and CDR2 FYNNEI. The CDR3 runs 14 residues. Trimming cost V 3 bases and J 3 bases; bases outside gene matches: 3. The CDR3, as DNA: TGTGCCAGCAGTGACCGACAGGGGGTCTACGAGCAGTACTTC. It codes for CASSDRQGVYEQYF.

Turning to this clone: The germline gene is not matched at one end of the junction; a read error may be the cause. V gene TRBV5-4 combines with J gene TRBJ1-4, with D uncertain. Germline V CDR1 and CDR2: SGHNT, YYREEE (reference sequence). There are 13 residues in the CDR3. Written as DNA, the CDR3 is TGTGCCAGCAGCTTACGGAGGAATGAGAAACTGTTTTTT. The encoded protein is CASSLRRNEKLFF. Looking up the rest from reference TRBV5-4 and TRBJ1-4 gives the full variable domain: ETGVTQSPTHLIKTRGQQVTLRCSSQSGHNTVSWYQQALGQGPQFIFQYYREEENGRGNFPPRFSGLQFPNYSSELNVNALELDDSALYLCASSLRRNEKLFFGSGTQLSVL.

CDR3 DNA: TGTGCCAGCAGCCTATCCGGGACAACTAACTATGGCTACACCTTC. This codes for CASSLSGTTNYGYTF. V is TRBV28 and J is TRBJ1-2; perhaps TRBD1 as D (6 bases). V lost 6 bases and J lost 0, with 14 bases in between. The germline gives CDR1 MDHEN, CDR2 SYDVKM. The CDR3 has 15 residues.

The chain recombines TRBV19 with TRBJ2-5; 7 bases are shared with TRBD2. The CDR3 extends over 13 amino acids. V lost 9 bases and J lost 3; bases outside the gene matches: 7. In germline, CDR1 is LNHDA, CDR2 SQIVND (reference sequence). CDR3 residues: CASARGLEETQYF. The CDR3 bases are TGTGCCAGCGCGCGGGGGTTAGAAGAGACCCAGTACTTC.

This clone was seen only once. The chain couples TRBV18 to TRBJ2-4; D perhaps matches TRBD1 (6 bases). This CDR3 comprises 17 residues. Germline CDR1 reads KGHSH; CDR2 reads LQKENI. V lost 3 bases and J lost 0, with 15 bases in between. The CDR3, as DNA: TGTGCCAGCTCACCCCTGGACAGCGCCCTAGCCAAAAACATTCAGTACTTC. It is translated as CASSPLDSALAKNIQYF.

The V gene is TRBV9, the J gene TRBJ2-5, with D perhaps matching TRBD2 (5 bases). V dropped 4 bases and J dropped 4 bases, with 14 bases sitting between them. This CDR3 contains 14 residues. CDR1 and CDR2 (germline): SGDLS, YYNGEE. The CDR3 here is CASSPRTRGETQYF. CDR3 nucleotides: TGTGCCAGCAGCCCCCGGACCCGGGGAGAGACCCAGTACTTC. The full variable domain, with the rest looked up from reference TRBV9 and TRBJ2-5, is DSGVTQTPKHLITATGQRVTLRCSPRSGDLSVYWYQQSLDQGLQFLIQYYNGEERAKGNILERFSAQQFPDLHSELNLSSLELGDSALYFCASSPRTRGETQYFGPGTRLLVL.

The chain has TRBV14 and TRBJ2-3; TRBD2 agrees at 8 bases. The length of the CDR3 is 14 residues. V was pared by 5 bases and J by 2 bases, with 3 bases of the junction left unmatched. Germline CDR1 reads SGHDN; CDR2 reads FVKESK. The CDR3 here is CASSSGSFTDTQYF. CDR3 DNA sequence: TGTGCCAGCAGCAGCGGGAGTTTCACAGATACGCAGTATTTT.

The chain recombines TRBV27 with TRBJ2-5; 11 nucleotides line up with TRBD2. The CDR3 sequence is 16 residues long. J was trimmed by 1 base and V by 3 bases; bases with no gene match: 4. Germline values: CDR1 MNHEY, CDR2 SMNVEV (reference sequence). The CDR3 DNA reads TGTGCCAGCAGTTTTAGACTAGCGGGGCGCCAAGAGACCCAGTACTTC. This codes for CASSFRLAGRQETQYF.

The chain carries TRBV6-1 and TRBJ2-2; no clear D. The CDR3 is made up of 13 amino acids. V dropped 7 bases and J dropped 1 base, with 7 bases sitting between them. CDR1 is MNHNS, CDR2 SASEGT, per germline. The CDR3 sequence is CASTGLNTGELFF. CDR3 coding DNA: TGTGCCAGCACAGGTCTGAACACCGGGGAGCTGTTTTTT.

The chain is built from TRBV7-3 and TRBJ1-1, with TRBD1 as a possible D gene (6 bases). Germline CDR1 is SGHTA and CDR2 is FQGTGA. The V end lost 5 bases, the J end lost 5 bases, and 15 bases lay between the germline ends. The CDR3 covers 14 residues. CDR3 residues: CASSITGWGTEAFF. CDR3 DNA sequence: TGTGCCAGCAGCATTACAGGGTGGGGTACTGAAGCTTTCTTT.

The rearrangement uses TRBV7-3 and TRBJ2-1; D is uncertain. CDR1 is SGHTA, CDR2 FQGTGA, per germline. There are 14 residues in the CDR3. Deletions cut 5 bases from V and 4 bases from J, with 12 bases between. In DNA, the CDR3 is TGTGCCAGCAGCCCCCTGCACCGGTACAATGAGCAGTTCTTC. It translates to CASSPLHRYNEQFF.

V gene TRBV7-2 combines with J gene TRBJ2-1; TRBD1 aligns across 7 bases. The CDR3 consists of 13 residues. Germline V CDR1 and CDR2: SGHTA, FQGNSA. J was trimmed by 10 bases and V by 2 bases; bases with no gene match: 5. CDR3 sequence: CASSLNTGVEQFF. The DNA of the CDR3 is TGTGCCAGCAGCTTAAACACAGGGGTAGAGCAGTTCTTC.

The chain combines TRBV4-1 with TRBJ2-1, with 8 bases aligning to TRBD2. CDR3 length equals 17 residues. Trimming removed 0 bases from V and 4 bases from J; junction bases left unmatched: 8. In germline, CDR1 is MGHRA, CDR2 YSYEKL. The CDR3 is CASSQEVAGGAYNEQFF. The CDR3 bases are TGCGCCAGCAGCCAAGAGGTGGCGGGAGGAGCGTACAATGAGCAGTTCTTC.

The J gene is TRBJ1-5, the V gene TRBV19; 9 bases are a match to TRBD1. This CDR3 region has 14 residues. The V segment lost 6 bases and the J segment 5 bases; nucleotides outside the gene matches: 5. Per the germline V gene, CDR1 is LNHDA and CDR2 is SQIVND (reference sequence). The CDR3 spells CASRNTGGDQPQHF. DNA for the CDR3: TGTGCCAGTAGAAACACAGGGGGCGATCAGCCCCAGCATTTT.

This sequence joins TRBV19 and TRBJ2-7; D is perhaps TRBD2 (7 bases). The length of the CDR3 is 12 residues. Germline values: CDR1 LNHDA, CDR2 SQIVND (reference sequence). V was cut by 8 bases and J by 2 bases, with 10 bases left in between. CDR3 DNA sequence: TGTGCCAGTGCGGGGGCACCCTACGAGCAGTACTTC. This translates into CASAGAPYEQYF.

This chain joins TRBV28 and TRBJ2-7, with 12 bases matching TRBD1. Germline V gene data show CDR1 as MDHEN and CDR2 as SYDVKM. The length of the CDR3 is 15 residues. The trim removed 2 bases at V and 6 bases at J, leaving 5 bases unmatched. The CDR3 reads CASSLAGTGGGEQYF. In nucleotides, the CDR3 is TGTGCCAGCAGTTTAGCGGGGACAGGGGGCGGCGAGCAGTACTTC.

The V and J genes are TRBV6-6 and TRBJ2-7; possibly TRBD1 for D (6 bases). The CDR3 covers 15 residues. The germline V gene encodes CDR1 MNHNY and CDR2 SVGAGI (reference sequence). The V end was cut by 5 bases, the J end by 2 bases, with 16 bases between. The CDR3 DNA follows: TGTGCCAGCAGTACCATCCGCAGGGGAGCCTACGAGCAGTACTTC. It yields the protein CASSTIRRGAYEQYF.

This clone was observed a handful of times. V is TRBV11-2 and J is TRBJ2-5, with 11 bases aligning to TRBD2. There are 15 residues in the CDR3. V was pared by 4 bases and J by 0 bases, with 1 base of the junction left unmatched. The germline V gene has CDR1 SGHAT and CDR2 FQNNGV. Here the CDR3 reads CASSSSGGHQETQYF. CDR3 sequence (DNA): TGTGCCAGCAGCTCTAGCGGGGGGCACCAAGAGACCCAGTACTTC.

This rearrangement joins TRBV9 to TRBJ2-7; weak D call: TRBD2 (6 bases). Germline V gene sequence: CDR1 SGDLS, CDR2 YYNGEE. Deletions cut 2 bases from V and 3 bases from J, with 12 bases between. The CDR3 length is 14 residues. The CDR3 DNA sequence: TGTGCCAGCAGCGTGCGGGATGGGGTCTACGAGCAGTACTTC. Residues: CASSVRDGVYEQYF.

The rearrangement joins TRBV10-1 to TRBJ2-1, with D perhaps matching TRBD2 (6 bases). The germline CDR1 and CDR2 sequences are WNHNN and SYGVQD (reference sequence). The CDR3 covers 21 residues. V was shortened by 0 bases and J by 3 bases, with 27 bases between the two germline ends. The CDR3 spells CASSESKASGEPLAHYNEQFF. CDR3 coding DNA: TGCGCCAGCAGTGAGTCGAAAGCGTCGGGAGAGCCGTTGGCCCACTACAATGAGCAGTTCTTC.